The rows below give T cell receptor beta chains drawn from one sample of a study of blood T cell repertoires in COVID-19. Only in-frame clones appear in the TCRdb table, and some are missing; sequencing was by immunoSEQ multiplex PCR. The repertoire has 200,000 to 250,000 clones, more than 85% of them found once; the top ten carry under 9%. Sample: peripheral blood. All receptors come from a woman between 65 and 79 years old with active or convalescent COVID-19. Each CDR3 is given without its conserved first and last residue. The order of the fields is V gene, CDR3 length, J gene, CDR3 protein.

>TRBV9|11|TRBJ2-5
ASSATGFETQY
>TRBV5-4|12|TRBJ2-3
ASTPELHTDTQY
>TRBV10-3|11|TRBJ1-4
AIRDSQSEKLF
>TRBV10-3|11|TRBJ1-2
AISKQGVDGYT
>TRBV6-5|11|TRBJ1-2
ASSSDRVIGYT
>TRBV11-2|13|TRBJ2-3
ASSLARQGADTQY
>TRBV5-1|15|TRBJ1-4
ASSTQPASATNEKLF
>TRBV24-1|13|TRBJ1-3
ATSDTGTAGNTIY
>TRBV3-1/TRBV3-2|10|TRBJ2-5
ASSSGEETQY
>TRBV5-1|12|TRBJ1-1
ASSLGGAQTEAF
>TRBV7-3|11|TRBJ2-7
ASSEWRSYEQY
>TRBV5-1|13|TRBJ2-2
ASSPDSPNTGELF
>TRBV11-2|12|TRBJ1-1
ATRLNRGGTEAF
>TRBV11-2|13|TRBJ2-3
ASSSQRGSTDTQY
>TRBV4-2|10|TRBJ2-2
ASSSSTGELF
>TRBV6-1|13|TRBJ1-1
ASSDRQGRNTEAF
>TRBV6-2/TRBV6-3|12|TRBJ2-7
ASSRGTESGEQY
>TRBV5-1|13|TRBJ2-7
ASSLGVTGAGEQY
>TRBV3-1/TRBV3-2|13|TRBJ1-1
ASSKPPHRNTEAF
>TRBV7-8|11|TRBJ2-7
ASSSGQPYEQY
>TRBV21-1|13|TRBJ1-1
ASSNTGLENTEAF
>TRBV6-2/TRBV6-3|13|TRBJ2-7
ASSSGDSGSHEQY
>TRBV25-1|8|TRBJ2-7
ASGGYEQY
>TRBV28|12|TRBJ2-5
ASSLYRVKETQY
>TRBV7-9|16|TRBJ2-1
ASSLPIGGRSSYNEQF
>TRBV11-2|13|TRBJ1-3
ASSLLNAPGNTIY
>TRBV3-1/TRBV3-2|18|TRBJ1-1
ASSHIEGAWEGSALTEAF
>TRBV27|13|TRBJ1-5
ASSPSGGSNQPQH
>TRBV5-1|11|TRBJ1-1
ASSRQANTEAF
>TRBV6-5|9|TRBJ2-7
ASGQTYEQY
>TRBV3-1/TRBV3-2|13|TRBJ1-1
ASSQDPVMNTEAF
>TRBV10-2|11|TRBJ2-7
ASGSPGGSEQY
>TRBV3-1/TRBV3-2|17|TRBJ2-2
ASSQQEPLGTGGHGELF